This TCR beta chain is from a study of shared clonotypes between healthy human individuals (dated by TCRdb to 2018 to 2020). Some background on the complete study: The cohort comprised two women and a few men aged 18 to 49 years. For each donor, three plates each were used for CD4 naive and CD4 memory, two plates were used for CD8 naive, and one plate was used for CD8 memory. Per donor, leukapheresis produced somewhere between about 0.94 and 9 billion PBMCs. To estimate repertoire size and how much clonotypes are shared between individuals, the study performed deep sequencing of blood TCR repertoires from a handful of healthy adults. To increase sequencing depth and limit assay-specific biases, different laboratories used diverse techniques to prepare libraries and sequence TCR repertoires.

Results the study describes overall, beyond this receptor: Naive subsets generally had larger estimated clonotype richness than memory subsets. Pairwise subsampling led to the expectation that sequencing depth would affect the degree of clonotype sharing among donors. Sampling was limited to blood, and TCR repertoires in tissue likely differ from TCR repertoires in blood. About 4.5% of naive CD4, 3.5% of naive CD8, approximately 2% of memory CD4, and 0.4% of memory CD8 clonotypes were shared across a few donors. Higher generation probabilities were observed for clonotypes shared by all four sorted-subset donors than for non-shared clonotypes. Because the study included a small number of donors, the genetic and exposure-history diversity represented was limited. Rarefaction of sorted-subset datasets indicated incomplete sequencing despite the large sequencing depth.

Worth noting for this clone: Its antigen is still unknown. It has no much larger one-base neighbor in the sample; base qualities were not kept.

Healthy HIV-negative adults with no recently reported acute infections or vaccinations were included as donors. Every donor was a Caucasian adult living in Nashville, Tennessee, USA. CD4+ T cells were enriched through magnetic negative selection, after which naive cells were positively selected on CD45RA and the remaining negative fraction served as the memory subset. Blood was collected by leukapheresis, and PBMCs were isolated by Ficoll-Histopaque density gradient centrifugation and then cryopreserved in liquid nitrogen vapor phase. Analytical flow cytometry was used to check the purity and quantity of every magnetically sorted T cell population. From each sorted fraction, genomic DNA was isolated and quantified by UV absorbance on a Nanodrop 2000c. Using the deep immunoSEQ assay, TCR CDR3 regions were amplified from genomic DNA by multiplex PCR. Extracted genomic DNA from each cell subset was spread evenly across all wells of several immunoSEQ 96-well plates, with each plate serving as a replicate. For sorted subsets, each replicate PCR was loaded with 200 ng genomic DNA, equivalent to 30,000 or so T cell genomes. Purified libraries were measured with a Qubit 3.0 fluorometer, size-checked on a Bioanalyzer 2100, and measured again with the KAPA Library Quantification kit. Every immunoSEQ 96-well plate was sequenced on a separate single-read 150-cycle Illumina NextSeq 550 flow cell. Regarding the original processing steps: Because only junctional sequences without quality scores were contained in the immunoSEQ output, filtering matching that applied to full-length reads could not be performed. To assign V/J genes and CDR3, sequences were annotated using PyIR, a Python wrapper for IgBLAST v1.9, with IMGT germline references. Reads were removed for weak V/J assignments (E-value above 1e-6), missing CDR3, stop codons, out-of-frame junctions, or ambiguous translated residues. V3J clonotypes were defined by identical inferred V gene, J gene, and CDR3 amino acid sequence. To compute the percentage overlap between repertoires, the number of shared unique clonotypes was divided by the size of the smaller repertoire. Three approaches were used to assess repertoire richness: RTK rarefaction, the Chao1 estimator, and Recon v2.1 estimates of unobserved clonotypes. Generation probabilities were computed with OLGA for all TCRbeta clonotypes obtained by the gDNA method from a few donors. TCRdb obtained this table from immuneACCESS and retained in-frame rearrangements with V and J assigned. These tables miss some clones; where compared with another copy, unresolved V genes account for less than half of the shortfall, and the remainder is unexplained. V and J calls and clone size are those listed in that table; D and trimming were worked out from the DNA. This sample has 950,000 to 1,300,000 clones in its table, and roughly 80% of those were observed once. The ten most abundant clones make up approximately 1.5% of the sample.

V lost 3 bases and J lost 3 bases; the stretch between them is 15 bases long. From a lookup of the germline V gene (reference sequence), CDR1 and CDR2 are SGHAT and FQDESV. Measured from the cysteine to the phenylalanine, the CDR3 is 15 residues long. The entry retains the CDR3 DNA only, 45 bases that are in frame from base 1. The receptor's source is a man between 18 and 29 years old in good health. The sample consisted of memory CD4+ T cells sorted from blood. The sample's cell subset or site label, decoded: CD45RA-negative fraction. This receptor chain uses TRBV11-1 and TRBJ2-7; the D gene is possibly TRBD2, with 6 bases matching. The CDR3 region has the sequence CASSFDRGGIYEQYF. In nucleotide form, the sequence is TGTGCCAGCAGCTTTGACAGAGGAGGGATCTACGAGCAGTACTTC.